The entry below describes one T cell receptor beta chain. There is no known antigen for this receptor. Reads for this sample came from an Illumina HiSeq 2000. 5'RACE template switching, by which a universal primer site and unique molecular identifiers were added, was used to make TCR beta cDNA libraries. cDNA synthesis was primed from the TCR beta constant segment and was followed by two successive PCR amplification steps. Per the original workflow: MIGEC was used to demultiplex reads and group reads by UMI, and MiTCR was used to assemble and quantify clonotypes. To remove erroneous sequences, TCR cDNA sequences were retained only when supported by two or more reads. Downstream repertoire analysis used the tcR package, and clonotypes were matched across fractions by CDR3 nucleotide sequence plus V segment. Antigen specificity was annotated against VDJdb with VDJmatch, allowing one amino acid substitution in CDR3. After TCRdb reprocessed the reads, each CDR3 protein sequence was kept as one row, without DNA. Here the V and J calls rest on TCRdb's processing, not on the authors' analysis. The table kept for this sample lists almost 450,000 distinct CDR3 sequences. Less than 7.5% of the sample is in the top ten clones.

A commercial ELISA kit detecting HCMV-specific IgG in serum was used to determine HCMV serostatus. Peripheral blood mononuclear cells were isolated from blood by Ficoll density gradient centrifugation. These data are taken from a study of T cells expressing NK-cell markers (dated by TCRdb to about 2020). About the study as a whole: In sorted CD3+CD56+NKG2C+, CD3+CD56+NKG2C- and CD3+CD56-NKG2C+ T-cell subsets from about 8 donors, TCR beta-chain repertoires were profiled. Illumina HiSeq 2000/2500, MiSeq or NextSeq was used to sequence libraries as 2 x 150 bp reads. Of the eight sequenced donors, seven were found to be HCMV-seropositive and one was found to be HCMV-seronegative. The study sequenced eight donors, all healthy volunteers chosen at random: three men and five women.

The paper as a whole reports these results and caveats: Those dominant clonotypes were again the most abundant among CD3+CD56-NKG2C+ cells in a few donors, at roughly 25-65%. For about 6 donors, the dominant CD3+CD56+NKG2C+ clonotypes were among the top 10 CD8+ clonotypes and accounted for about 1.0-8% of CD8+ T cells. Whether the expanded NKG2C-expressing T cell clones were specific for HCMV antigens remained unclear.

Via the germline V gene (reference sequence), CDR1 is LGHDT and CDR2 YNNKEL. Including the terminal cysteine and phenylalanine, the CDR3 comprises 15 residues. Only the protein is available. The sequencing input was blood T cells: a sorted CD56 or NKG2C T cell subset, CD4+ or CD8+ T cells, or bulk PBMC T cells (not recorded which). The receptor comes from a woman aged 18 to 75 in good health. The receptor chain draws on TRBV3-1 and TRBJ2-5; absent DNA, TCRdb's TRBD1 call cannot be checked. The CDR3 protein: CASSQDWRGRETQYF.